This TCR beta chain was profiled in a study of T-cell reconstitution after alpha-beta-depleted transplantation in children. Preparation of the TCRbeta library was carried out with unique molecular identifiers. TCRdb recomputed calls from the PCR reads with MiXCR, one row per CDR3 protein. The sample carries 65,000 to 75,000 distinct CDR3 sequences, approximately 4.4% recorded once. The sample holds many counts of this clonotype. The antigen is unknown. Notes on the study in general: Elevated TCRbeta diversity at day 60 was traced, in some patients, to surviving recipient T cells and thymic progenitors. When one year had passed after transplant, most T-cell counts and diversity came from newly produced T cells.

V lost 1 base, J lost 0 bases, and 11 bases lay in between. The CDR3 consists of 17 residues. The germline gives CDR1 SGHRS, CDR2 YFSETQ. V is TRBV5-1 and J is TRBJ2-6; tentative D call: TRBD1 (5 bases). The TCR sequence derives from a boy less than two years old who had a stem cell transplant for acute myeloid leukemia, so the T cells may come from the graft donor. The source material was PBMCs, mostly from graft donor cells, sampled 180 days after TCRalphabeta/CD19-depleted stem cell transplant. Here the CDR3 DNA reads TGCGCCAGCAGCTTGACAGGTCTAAGCTCTGGGGCCAACGTCCTGACTTTC. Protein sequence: CASSLTGLSSGANVLTF.